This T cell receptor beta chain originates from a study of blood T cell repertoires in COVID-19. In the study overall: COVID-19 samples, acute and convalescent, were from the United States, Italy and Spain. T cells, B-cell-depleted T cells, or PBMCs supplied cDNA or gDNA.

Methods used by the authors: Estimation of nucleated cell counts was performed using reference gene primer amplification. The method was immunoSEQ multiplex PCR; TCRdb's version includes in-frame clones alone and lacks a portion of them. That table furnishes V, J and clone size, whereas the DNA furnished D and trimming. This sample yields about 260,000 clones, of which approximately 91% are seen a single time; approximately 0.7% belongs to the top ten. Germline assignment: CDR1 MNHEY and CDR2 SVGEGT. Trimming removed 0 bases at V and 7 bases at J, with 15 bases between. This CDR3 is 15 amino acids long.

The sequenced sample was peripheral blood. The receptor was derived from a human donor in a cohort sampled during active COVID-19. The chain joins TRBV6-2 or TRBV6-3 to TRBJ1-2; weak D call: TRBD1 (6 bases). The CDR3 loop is CASSYSAGALSGYTF. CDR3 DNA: TGTGCCAGCAGTTACTCGGCAGGGGCGTTGAGTGGCTACACCTTC.